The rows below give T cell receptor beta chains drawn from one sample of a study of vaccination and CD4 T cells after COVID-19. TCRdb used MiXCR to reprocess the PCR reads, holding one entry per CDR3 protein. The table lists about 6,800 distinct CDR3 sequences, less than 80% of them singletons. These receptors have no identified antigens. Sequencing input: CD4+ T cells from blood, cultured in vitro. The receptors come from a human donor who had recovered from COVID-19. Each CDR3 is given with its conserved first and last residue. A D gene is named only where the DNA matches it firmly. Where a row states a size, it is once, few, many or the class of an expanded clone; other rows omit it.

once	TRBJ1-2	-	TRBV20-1	TGCAGTGCTAGCGGCGTTAACTATGGCTACACCTTC	CSASGVNYGYTF
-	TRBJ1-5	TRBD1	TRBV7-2	TGTGCCAGCAGCCGGACAGGGGTGGCCAATCAGCCCCAGCATTTT	CASSRTGVANQPQHF
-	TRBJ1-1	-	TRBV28	TGTGCCAGCAGACCGACGACAGGCAACACTGAAGCTTTCTTT	CASRPTTGNTEAFF
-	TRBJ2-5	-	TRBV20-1	TGCAGTGCGACCGGACAGAACCAAGAGACCCAGTACTTC	CSATGQNQETQYF
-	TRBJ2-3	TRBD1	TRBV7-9	TGTGCCAGCAGCTATACACGGACAGGTACCGTACCAACGCAGTATTTT	CASSYTRTGTVPTQYF
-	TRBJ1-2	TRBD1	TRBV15	TGTGCCACCAGCAGAGGCGGGACAGGGAGCTATGGCTACACCTTC	CATSRGGTGSYGYTF
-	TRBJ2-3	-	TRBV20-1	TGCAGTGCCCGGAGTACAGATACGCAGTATTTT	CSARSTDTQYF
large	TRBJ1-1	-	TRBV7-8	TGTGCCAGCAGTCTCCAAGGGAGGGTCACTGAAGCTTTCTTT	CASSLQGRVTEAFF
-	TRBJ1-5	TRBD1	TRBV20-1	TGCAGTGCTTCGCGGGGACAGGGGTCGCGCCAGCCCCAGCATTTT	CSASRGQGSRQPQHF
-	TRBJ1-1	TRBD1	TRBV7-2	TGTGCCAGCAGCCCGGACAGGGGGCGATACACTGAAGCTTTCTTT	CASSPDRGRYTEAFF
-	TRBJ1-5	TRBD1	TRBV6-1	TGTGCCAGCCTAGACAGGCCCCAGGGGGATCAGCCCCAGCATTTT	CASLDRPQGDQPQHF
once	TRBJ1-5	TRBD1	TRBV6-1	TGTGCCAGCAGGGAACAGGGGATCGGTCGGGCTCAGCCCCAGCATTTT	CASREQGIGRAQPQHF
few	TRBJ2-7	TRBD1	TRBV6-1	TGTGCCAGCAACCTCGGACAGGGGGGGGGAGAGCAGTACTTC	CASNLGQGGGEQYF
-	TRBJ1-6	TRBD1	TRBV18	TGTGCCAGCTCACCACCTACAGGGGCTACTAATTCACCCCTCCACTTT	CASSPPTGATNSPLHF
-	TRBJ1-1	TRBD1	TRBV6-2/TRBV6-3	TGTGCCAGCACCAACGACAGGGGGCCTTTTGAAGCTTTCTTT	CASTNDRGPFEAFF
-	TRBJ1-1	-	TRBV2	TGTGCCAGCAAGGGCCAGGTGGGAACTGAAGCTTTCTTT	CASKGQVGTEAFF
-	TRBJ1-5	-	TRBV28	TGTGCCACCATCGAGCATAGCAATCAGCCCCAGCATTTT	CATIEHSNQPQHF
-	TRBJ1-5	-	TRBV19	TGTGCCAGTAGTATTACGCCGACAGGCTATCAGCCCCAGCATTTT	CASSITPTGYQPQHF
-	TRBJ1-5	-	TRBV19	TGTGCCAGTAGCCCCAAAGGGGGGGGGCACGATCAGCCCCAGCATTTT	CASSPKGGGHDQPQHF
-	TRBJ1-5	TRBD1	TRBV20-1	TGCAGTGCTCCCGACAGGGCAAATCAGCCCCAGCATTTT	CSAPDRANQPQHF
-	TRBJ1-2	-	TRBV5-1	TGCGCCAGCAGCTTGGGTCAGGGGAGCTATGGCTACACCTTC	CASSLGQGSYGYTF
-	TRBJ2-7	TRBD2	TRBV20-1	TGCAGTGCTAGAGATCCCACGAGGACTAGCGGGAGGAGCTCCTACGAGCAGTACTTC	CSARDPTRTSGRSSYEQYF
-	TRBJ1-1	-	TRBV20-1	TGCAGTGCTAGACAAAACCCAGGGGATCACCGGGGAGCTTTCTTT	CSARQNPGDHRGAFF
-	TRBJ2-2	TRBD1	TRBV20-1	TGCAGTGCTAGAGAGAGGGGGCGGGACACCGGGGAGCTGTTTTTT	CSARERGRDTGELFF
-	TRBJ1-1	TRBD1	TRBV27	TGTGCCAGCAGTCCCTACCTGACAGGGGGACACACTGAAGCTTTCTTT	CASSPYLTGGHTEAFF
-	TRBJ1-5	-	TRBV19	TGTGCCAGTAGTATAGGAGGGGTCAGCAATCAGCCCCAGCATTTT	CASSIGGVSNQPQHF
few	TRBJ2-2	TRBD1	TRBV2	TGTGCCAGCAAGCTACAGGGGTCCGGGGAGCTGTTTTTT	CASKLQGSGELFF
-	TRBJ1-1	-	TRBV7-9	TGTGCCAGCAGGTACCGAGGGGAAATGAACACTGAAGCTTTCTTT	CASRYRGEMNTEAFF
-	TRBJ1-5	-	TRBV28	TGTGCCAGCAGTTTTGGGCAGCACAATCAGCCCCAGCATTTT	CASSFGQHNQPQHF
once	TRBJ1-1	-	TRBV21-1	TGTGCCAGCAGCAAAGGAACCAGGAACACTGAAGCTTTCTTT	CASSKGTRNTEAFF
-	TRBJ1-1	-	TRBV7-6	TGTGCCAGCAGCTTATTAATCCTGAACACTGAAGCTTTCTTT	CASSLLILNTEAFF
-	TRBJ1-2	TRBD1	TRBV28	TGTGCCAGCAGACTTACAGGGGCCACCTATGGCTACACCTTC	CASRLTGATYGYTF
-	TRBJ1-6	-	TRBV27	TGTGCCAGCAGCCCCTTTGATTCACCCCTCCACTTT	CASSPFDSPLHF
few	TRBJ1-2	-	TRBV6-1	TGTGCCAGTTGGGGCAGGGGTGCCTATGGCTACACCTTC	CASWGRGAYGYTF
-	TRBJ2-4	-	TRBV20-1	TGCAGTGCTAGCACGGGTACAGCCAAAAACATTCAGTACTTC	CSASTGTAKNIQYF
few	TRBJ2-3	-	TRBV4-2	TGTGCCAGCAGCCAAGGGGCCGCTACGCAGTATTTT	CASSQGAATQYF
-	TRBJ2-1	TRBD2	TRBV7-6	TGTGCCAGCAGCTTAGGGTTCCCAGCGGGAGGCAATGAGCAGTTCTTC	CASSLGFPAGGNEQFF
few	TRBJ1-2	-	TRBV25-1	TGTGCCAGCAACCTAGCTCCCGGGACACAGTATGGCTACACCTTC	CASNLAPGTQYGYTF
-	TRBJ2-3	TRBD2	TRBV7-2	TGTGCCAGCAGCTTAGCGCTACTAGCGGCTAGCACAGATACGCAGTATTTT	CASSLALLAASTDTQYF
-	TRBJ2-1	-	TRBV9	TGTGCCAGCAGCGAGTCGAGGAGCTCCTACAATGAACAGTTCTTC	CASSESRSSYNEQFF
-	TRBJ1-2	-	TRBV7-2	TGTGCCAGCAGCTTGGAAATGACAGGTTCTAACTATGGCTACACCTTC	CASSLEMTGSNYGYTF
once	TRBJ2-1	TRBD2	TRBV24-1	TGTGCCACCAGTGATCCCGGACTAGCGGGACCCTACAATGAGCAGTTCTTC	CATSDPGLAGPYNEQFF
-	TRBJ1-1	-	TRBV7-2	TGTGCCAGCAGCTTCAGTTCAACCGGGAACACTGAAGCTTTCTTT	CASSFSSTGNTEAFF
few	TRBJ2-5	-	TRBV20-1	TGCAGTGCTAGAGTGACAGGGAGGGAGACCCAGTACTTC	CSARVTGRETQYF
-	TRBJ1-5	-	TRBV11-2	TGTGCCAGCAGCCGCGGTGGCCAGAGCAATCAGCCCCAGCATTTT	CASSRGGQSNQPQHF
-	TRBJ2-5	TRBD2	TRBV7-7	TGTGCTAGCAGCCCGTGGCTTCGGGGAGGGGAGACCCAGTACTTC	CASSPWLRGGETQYF
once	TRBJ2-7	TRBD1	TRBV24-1	TGTGCCACCAGTGAAACAGGGGCCTACGAGCAGTACTTC	CATSETGAYEQYF
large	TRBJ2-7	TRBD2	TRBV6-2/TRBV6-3	TGTGCCAGCATCTACGGGTTAGCGGGCTTCTACGAGCAGTACTTC	CASIYGLAGFYEQYF
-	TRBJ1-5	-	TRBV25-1	TGTGCCAGCAGTGGACAGGACAATCAGCCCCAGCATTTT	CASSGQDNQPQHF
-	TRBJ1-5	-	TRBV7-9	TGTGCCAGCAGCCCCCAAGGGGACGATCAGCCCCAGCATTTT	CASSPQGDDQPQHF
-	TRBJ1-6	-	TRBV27	TGTGCCAGCAGTCGGGCGAGGTATTCACCCCTCCACTTT	CASSRARYSPLHF
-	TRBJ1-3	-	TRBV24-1	TGTGCCACCAGTGATCGAAACACCATATATTTT	CATSDRNTIYF
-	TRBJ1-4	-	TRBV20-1	TGCAGTGCTAGAAACAGGGCCCGGGCAACTAATGAAAAACTGTTTTTT	CSARNRARATNEKLFF